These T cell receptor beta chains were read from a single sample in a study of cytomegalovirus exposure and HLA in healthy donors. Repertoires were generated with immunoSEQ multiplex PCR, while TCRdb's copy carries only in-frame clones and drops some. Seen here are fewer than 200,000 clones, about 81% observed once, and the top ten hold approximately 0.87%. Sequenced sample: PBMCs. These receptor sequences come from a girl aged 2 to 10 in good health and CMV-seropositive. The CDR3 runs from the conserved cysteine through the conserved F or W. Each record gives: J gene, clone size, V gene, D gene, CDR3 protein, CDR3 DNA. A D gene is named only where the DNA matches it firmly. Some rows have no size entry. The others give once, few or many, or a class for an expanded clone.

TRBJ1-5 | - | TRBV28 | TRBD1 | CASSPPGQGSNQPQHF | TGTGCCAGCAGTCCCCCAGGACAGGGTAGCAATCAGCCCCAGCATTTT
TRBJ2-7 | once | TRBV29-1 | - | CSVGGVLGEVSGQYF | TGCAGCGTTGGGGGGGTCCTAGGTGAGGTATCTGGGCAGTACTTC
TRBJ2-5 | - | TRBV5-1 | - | CASSVGRREETQYF | TGCGCCAGCAGCGTTGGAAGGAGGGAAGAGACCCAGTACTTC
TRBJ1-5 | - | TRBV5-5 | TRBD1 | CASSVDRGNQPQHF | TGTGCCAGCAGCGTTGACAGGGGGAATCAGCCCCAGCATTTT
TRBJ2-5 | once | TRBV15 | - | CATSSRGSETQYF | TGTGCCACCAGCAGCAGGGGTTCGGAGACCCAGTACTTC
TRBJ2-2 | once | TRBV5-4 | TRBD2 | CASSLGLVSGELFF | TGTGCCAGCAGCCTGGGACTAGTTTCCGGGGAGCTGTTTTTT
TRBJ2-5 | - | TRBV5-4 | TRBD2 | CASSLAWGAGGQYQETQYF | TGTGCCAGCAGCTTGGCCTGGGGAGCGGGAGGCCAGTACCAAGAGACCCAGTACTTC
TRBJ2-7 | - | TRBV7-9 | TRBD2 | CASSLWTSGSNEQYF | TGTGCCAGCAGCCTCTGGACTAGCGGGAGTAACGAGCAGTACTTC
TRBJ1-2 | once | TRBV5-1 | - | CASSYTGTPGGGYTF | TGCGCCAGCAGCTATACCGGGACTCCTGGGGGAGGCTACACCTTC
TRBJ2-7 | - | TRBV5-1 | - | CASSLEGGDSYEQYF | TGCGCCAGCAGCTTGGAAGGAGGGGACTCCTACGAGCAGTACTTC
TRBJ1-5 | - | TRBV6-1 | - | CASSEGGGRQPQHF | TGTGCCAGCAGTGAAGGGGGGGGGCGTCAGCCCCAGCATTTT
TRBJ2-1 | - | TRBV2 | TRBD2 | CASSAGTSGRNYNEQFF | TGTGCCAGCAGTGCCGGGACTAGCGGGAGGAACTACAATGAGCAGTTCTTC
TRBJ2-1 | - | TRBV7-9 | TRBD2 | CASSPLGLAGGLNEQFF | TGTGCCAGCAGCCCTTTGGGACTAGCGGGAGGATTAAATGAGCAGTTCTTC
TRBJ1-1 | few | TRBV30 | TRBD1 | CAWRTWTGDTEAFF | TGTGCCTGGAGAACCTGGACAGGGGACACTGAAGCTTTCTTT
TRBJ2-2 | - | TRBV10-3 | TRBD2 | CATERENTGELFF | TGTGCCACCGAGCGGGAGAACACCGGGGAGCTGTTTTTT
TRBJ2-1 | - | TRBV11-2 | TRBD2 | CASTHLGASGRRYEQFF | TGTGCCAGCACCCACCTAGGGGCTAGCGGGAGGAGATATGAGCAGTTCTTC
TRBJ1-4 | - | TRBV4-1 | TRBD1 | CASSQGDGTATNEKLFF | TGCGCCAGCAGCCAAGGGGACGGGACAGCAACTAATGAAAAACTGTTTTTT
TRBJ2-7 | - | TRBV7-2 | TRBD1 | CASSLDRGHTYEQYF | TGTGCCAGCAGCTTAGACAGGGGCCACACCTACGAGCAGTACTTC
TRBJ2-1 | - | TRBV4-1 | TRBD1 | CASSQNTWDRGHEQFF | TGCGCCAGCAGCCAGAACACCTGGGACAGGGGCCATGAGCAGTTCTTC
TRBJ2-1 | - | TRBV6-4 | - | CASSDSVEVNEQFF | TGTGCCAGCAGTGACTCGGTAGAAGTCAATGAGCAGTTCTTC
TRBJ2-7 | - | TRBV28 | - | CASSLDREVLYEQYF | TGTGCCAGCAGTTTAGATAGGGAGGTTCTATACGAGCAGTACTTC
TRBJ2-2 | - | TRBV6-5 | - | CASSYSRGRGELFF | TGTGCCAGCAGTTACTCGCGAGGGAGGGGGGAGCTGTTTTTT
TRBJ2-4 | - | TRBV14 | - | CASSQDRTGPNIQYF | TGTGCCAGCAGCCAAGATCGAACAGGGCCAAACATTCAGTACTTC
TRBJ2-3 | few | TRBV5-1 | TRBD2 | CASRGPSLAGGTDTQYF | TGCGCCAGTCGGGGCCCCTCGCTAGCGGGTGGGACAGATACGCAGTATTTT
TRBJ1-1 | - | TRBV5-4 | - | CASSPPDGMNTEAFF | TGTGCCAGCAGCCCGCCGGACGGGATGAACACTGAAGCTTTCTTT
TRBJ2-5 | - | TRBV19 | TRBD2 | CASSSGSGMETQYF | TGTGCCAGTAGTTCTGGAAGCGGGATGGAGACCCAGTACTTC
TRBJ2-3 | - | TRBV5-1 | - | CASSSDSTSTDTQYF | TGCGCCAGCAGCTCCGACAGTACTAGCACAGATACGCAGTATTTT
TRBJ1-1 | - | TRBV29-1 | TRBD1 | CSVGRDRNTEAFF | TGCAGCGTTGGGCGGGACAGGAACACTGAAGCTTTCTTT
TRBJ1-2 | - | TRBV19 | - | CASSVSPRSHYGYTF | TGTGCCAGTAGCGTCAGCCCCCGTAGCCACTATGGCTACACCTTC
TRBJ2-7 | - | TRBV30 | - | CAWKLVHEQYF | TGTGCCTGGAAACTAGTCCACGAGCAGTACTTC
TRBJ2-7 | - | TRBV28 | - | CASSAGLRKQSYEQYF | TGTGCCAGCAGTGCGGGACTCAGGAAGCAGTCCTACGAGCAGTACTTC
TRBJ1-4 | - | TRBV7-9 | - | CASSPQTNEKLFF | TGTGCCAGCAGCCCCCAAACTAATGAAAAACTGTTTTTT